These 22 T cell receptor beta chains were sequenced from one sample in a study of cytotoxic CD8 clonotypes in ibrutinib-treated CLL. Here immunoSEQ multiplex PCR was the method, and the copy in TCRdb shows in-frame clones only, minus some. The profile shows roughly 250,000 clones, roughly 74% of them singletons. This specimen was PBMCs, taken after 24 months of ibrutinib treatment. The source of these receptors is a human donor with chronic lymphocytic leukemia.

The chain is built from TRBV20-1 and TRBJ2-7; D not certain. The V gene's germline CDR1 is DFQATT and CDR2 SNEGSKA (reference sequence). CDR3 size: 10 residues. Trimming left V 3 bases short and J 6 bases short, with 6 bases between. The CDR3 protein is CSASLLEQYF. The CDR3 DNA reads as TGCAGTGCTAGCCTCCTCGAGCAGTACTTC.

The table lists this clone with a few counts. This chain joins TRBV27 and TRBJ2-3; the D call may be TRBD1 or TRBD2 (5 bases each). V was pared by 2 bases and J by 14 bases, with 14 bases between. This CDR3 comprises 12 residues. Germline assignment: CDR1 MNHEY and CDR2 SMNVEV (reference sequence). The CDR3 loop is CASSLRLGEMYF. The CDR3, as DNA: TGTGCCAGCAGTTTACGGTTGGGGGAAATGTATTTT.

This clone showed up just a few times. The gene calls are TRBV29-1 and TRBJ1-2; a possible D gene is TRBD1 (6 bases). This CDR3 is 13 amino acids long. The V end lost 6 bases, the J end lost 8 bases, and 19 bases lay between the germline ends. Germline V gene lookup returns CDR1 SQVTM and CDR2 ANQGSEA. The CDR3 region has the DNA TGCAGCGTCGGCCGCGAGAACAGGGACGGCTACACCTTC. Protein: CSVGRENRDGYTF.

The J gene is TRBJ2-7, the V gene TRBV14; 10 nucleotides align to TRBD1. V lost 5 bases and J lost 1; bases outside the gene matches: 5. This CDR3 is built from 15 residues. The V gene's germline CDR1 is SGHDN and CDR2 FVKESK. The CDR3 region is CASSIRDRGSYEQYF. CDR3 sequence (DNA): TGTGCCAGCAGCATCCGGGACAGGGGATCCTACGAGCAGTACTTC.

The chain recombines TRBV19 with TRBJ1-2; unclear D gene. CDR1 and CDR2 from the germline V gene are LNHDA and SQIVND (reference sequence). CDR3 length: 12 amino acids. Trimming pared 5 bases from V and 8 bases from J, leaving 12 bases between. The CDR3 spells CASSPRGVGYTF. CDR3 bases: TGTGCCAGTAGTCCTCGGGGAGTGGGCTACACCTTC.

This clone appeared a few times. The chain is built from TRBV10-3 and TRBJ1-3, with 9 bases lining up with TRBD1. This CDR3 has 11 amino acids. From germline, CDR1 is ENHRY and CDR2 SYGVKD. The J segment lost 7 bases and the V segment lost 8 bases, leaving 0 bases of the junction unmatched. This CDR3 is CAIDRGNTIYF. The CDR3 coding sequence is TGTGCCATCGACAGGGGGAACACCATATATTTT.

The CDR3 bases are TGTGCCAGTAGTATTCCGTTGGAGGTCCCTAGGGGCTACACCTTC. Protein: CASSIPLEVPRGYTF. The chain joins TRBV19 to TRBJ1-2; no firm D call. V lost 3 bases to trimming and J lost 8 bases, with 19 bases between them. CDR3 size: 15 residues. CDR1 is LNHDA, CDR2 SQIVND, per germline (reference sequence).

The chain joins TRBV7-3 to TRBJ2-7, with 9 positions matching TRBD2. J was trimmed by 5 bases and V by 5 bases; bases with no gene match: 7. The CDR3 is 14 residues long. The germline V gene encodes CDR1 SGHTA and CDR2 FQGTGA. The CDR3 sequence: CASSRGLAPNEQYF. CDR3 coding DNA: TGTGCCAGCAGCCGGGGACTAGCTCCCAACGAGCAGTACTTC.

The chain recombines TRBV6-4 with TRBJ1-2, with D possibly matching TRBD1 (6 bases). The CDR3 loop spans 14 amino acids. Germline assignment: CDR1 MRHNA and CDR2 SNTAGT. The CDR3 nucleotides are TGTACCAAGCGGAGGGGGGGAAGGGGCTATGGCTACACCTTC. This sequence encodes CTKRRGGRGYGYTF.

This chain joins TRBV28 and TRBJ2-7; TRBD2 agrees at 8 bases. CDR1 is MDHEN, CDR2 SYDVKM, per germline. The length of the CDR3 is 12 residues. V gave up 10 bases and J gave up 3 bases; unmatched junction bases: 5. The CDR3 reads CATSGGVYEQYF. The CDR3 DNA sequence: TGTGCCACCTCCGGGGGGGTCTACGAGCAGTACTTC.

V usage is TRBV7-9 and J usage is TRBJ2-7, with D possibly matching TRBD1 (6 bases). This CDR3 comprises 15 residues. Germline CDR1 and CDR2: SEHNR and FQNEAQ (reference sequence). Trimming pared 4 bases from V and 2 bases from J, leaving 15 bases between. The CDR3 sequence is CASSSQQGLAYEQYF. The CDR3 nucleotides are TGTGCCAGCAGCTCCCAACAGGGCTTGGCCTACGAGCAGTACTTC.

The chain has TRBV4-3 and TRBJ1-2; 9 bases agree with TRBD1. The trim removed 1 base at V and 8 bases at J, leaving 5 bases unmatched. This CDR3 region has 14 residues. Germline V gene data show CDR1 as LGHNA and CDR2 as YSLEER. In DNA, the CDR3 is TGCGCCAGCAGCCAAGGACAGGGGGTGGTGGGCTACACCTTC. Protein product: CASSQGQGVVGYTF.

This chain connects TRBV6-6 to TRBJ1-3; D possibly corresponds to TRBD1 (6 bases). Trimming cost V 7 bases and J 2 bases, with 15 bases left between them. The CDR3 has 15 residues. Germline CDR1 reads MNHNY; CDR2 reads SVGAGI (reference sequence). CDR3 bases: TGTGCCAGCACCCCCACAGGGTCTCCTGGAAACACCATATATTTT. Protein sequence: CASTPTGSPGNTIYF.

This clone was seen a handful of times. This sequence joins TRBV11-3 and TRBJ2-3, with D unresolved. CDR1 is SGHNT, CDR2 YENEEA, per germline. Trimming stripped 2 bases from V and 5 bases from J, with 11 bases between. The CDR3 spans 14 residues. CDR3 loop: CASSLLTLGDTQYF. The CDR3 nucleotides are TGTGCCAGCAGCTTACTAACCCTGGGAGATACGCAGTATTTT.

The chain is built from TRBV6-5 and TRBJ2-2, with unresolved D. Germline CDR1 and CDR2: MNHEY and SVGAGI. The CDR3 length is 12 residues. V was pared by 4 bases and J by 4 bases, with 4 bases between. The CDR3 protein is CASSFSTGELFF. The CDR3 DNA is TGTGCCAGCAGTTTCTCCACCGGGGAGCTGTTTTTT.

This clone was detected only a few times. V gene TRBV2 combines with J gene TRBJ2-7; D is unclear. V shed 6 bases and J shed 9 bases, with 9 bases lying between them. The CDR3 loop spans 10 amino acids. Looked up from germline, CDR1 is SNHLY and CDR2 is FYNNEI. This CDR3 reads CASRGKVQYF. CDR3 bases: TGTGCCAGCAGGGGCAAAGTGCAGTACTTC. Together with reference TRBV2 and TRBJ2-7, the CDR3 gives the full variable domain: EPEVTQTPSHQVTQMGQEVILRCVPISNHLYFYWYRQILGQKVEFLVSFYNNEISEKSEIFDDQFSVERPDGSNFTLKIRSTKLEDSAMYFCASRGKVQYFGPGTRLTVT.

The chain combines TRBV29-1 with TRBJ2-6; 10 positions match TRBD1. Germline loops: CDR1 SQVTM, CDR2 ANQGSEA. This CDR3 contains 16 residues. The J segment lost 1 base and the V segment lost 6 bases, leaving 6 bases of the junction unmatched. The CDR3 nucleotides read TGCAGCGTAATCGGACAGGGGGGATCTGGGGCCAACGTCCTGACTTTC. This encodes CSVIGQGGSGANVLTF.

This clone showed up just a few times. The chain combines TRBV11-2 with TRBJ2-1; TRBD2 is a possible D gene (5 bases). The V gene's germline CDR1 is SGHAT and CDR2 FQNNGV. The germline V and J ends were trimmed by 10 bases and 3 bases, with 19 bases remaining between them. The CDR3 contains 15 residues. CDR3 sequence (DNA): TGTGCCACCCACCCCCCGGGGTGGGACTACAATGAGCAGTTCTTC. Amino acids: CATHPPGWDYNEQFF.

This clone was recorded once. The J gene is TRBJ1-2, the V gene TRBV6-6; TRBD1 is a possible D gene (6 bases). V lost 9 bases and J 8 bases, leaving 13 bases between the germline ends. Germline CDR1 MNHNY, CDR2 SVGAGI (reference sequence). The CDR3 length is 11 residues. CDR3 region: CASRDNIGYTF. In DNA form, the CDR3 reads TGTGCCAGTCGGGACAACATAGGCTACACCTTC.

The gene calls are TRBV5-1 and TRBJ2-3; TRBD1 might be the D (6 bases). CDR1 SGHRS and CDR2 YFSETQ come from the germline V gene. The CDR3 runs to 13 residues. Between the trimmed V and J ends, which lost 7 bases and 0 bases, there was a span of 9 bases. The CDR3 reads CASGGGSTDTQYF. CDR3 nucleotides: TGCGCCAGCGGGGGCGGGAGCACAGATACGCAGTATTTT.

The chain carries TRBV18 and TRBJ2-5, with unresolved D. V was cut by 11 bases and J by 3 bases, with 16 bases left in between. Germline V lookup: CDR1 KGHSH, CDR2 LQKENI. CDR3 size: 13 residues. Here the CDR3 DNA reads TGTGCCGGATATAGGACGGAGAAAGAGACCCAGTACTTC. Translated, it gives CAGYRTEKETQYF.

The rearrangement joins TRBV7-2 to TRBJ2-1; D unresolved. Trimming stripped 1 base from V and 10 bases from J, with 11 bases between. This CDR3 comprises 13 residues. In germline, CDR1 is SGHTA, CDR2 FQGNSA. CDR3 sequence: CASSLERAVEQFF. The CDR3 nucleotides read TGTGCCAGCAGCTTAGAAAGGGCGGTGGAGCAGTTCTTC.